This T cell receptor (beta chain) was identified during a study of OX40 agonist ivuxolimab in advanced cancers. Study in general: Patients got intravenous ivuxolimab at 0.01 to 10 mg/kg every 2 weeks. Patients undergoing dose escalation presented with hepatocellular carcinoma, melanoma, renal cell or head and neck cancer. Study-level points and caveats: Certain nonresponding patients likewise had low normalized T-cell clonal expansion.

Profiling relied on immunoSEQ multiplex PCR, and the TCRdb table lists in-frame clones only, not all of them. The repertoire holds 120,000 or so clones, with just over 90% as singletons. Remarks on this clone: Its antigen is still unknown.

V shed 6 bases and J shed 8 bases, with 19 bases lying between them. The CDR3 is 14 amino acids. Germline V gene sequence: CDR1 MDHEN, CDR2 SYDVKM. The timepoints at which blood was sampled were baseline, cycle 4 day 1, and cycle 7 day 1. This material consisted of CD4+ or CD8+ T cells sorted from blood, taken in a trial of the OX40 agonist ivuxolimab. The receptor was isolated from an adult with an advanced solid tumor such as melanoma, head and neck, liver or kidney cancer. This chain joins TRBV28 and TRBJ1-2; D is possibly TRBD1 (6 bases). This chain's CDR3 is CASRLTLGARGYTF. The CDR3 DNA reads as TGTGCCAGCAGGCTAACTTTGGGGGCGCGGGGCTACACCTTC.